This T cell receptor (beta chain) was identified during a study of technical replicates of blood from a handful of donors. Profiled with immunoSEQ multiplex PCR; TCRdb holds only in-frame clones, not every one. The sample holds 55,000 to 75,000 clones, about 95% seen once. V lost 4 bases to trimming and J lost 5 bases; unmatched junction nucleotides: 7. Germline V gene data show CDR1 as SNHLY and CDR2 as FYNNEI. CDR3 size: 14 residues. This rearrangement joins TRBV2 to TRBJ1-2; 7 nucleotides agree with TRBD1. Sequenced: PBMCs. The receptor was derived from a human donor in good health. Some clones in this sample may be carry-over from other donors' samples. CDR3 nucleotides: TGTGCCAGCAGTGGGGGACAGCCGGGGTATGGCTACACCTTC. Translating it yields CASSGGQPGYGYTF. Using reference TRBV2 and TRBJ1-2 for the parts outside the CDR3, the full variable domain is EPEVTQTPSHQVTQMGQEVILRCVPISNHLYFYWYRQILGQKVEFLVSFYNNEISEKSEIFDDQFSVERPDGSNFTLKIRSTKLEDSAMYFCASSGGQPGYGYTFGSGTRLTVV.